These 11 T cell receptor beta chains were all obtained from the same sample, sequenced in a study of cytomegalovirus exposure and HLA in healthy donors. The PCR employed 60 Vbeta primers together with 13 Jbeta primers. Sequencing was performed with immunoSEQ multiplex PCR; in TCRdb, only in-frame clones are kept and a portion is missing. The profile shows about 190,000 clones, approximately 88% of them singletons. Sequencing input: PBMCs. The receptors stem from a boy aged 5-17 years in good health and CMV-seronegative.

The gene calls are TRBV7-6 and TRBJ1-3; D is ambiguous. CDR1 and CDR2 from the germline V gene are SGHVS and FNYEAQ. There are 15 residues in the CDR3. V was trimmed by 2 bases and J by 2 bases, leaving 10 bases between them. The CDR3 is CASSLNPDTGNTIYF. Written as DNA, the CDR3 is TGTGCCAGCAGCTTAAACCCAGATACTGGAAACACCATATATTTT.

This clone was picked up a small number of times. This chain uses TRBV25-1 with TRBJ2-7; TRBD2 matches 13 bases. J lost 3 bases, V lost 2 bases, and 1 base had no gene match. Germline lookup yields CDR1 MGHDK and CDR2 SYGVNS. The CDR3 is made up of 15 amino acids. The CDR3 DNA reads TGTGCCAGCAGTGAAAGGACTAGCGGGAGCTACGAGCAGTACTTC. This encodes CASSERTSGSYEQYF.

V and J are TRBV5-8 and TRBJ1-4; 10 bases fit TRBD1. Germline trimming cut 2 bases from V and 5 bases from J; bases unmatched to any gene: 3. This CDR3 has 15 residues. Germline loops: CDR1 SGHTS, CDR2 YDEGEE. The CDR3 region is CASSFGQGGNEKLFF. The CDR3 coding sequence is TGTGCCAGCAGCTTCGGACAGGGGGGAAATGAAAAACTGTTTTTT.

The rearrangement links TRBV5-4 to TRBJ1-2; tentative D call: TRBD1 (5 bases). Looked up from germline, CDR1 is SGHNT and CDR2 is YYREEE (reference sequence). This CDR3 has 13 residues. Trimming took 0 bases from V and 8 from J, leaving 11 bases between them. CDR3 sequence: CASSLVEGPGYTF. Here the CDR3 DNA reads TGTGCCAGCAGCTTGGTGGAGGGGCCCGGCTACACCTTC. Supplemented by reference TRBV5-4 and TRBJ1-2, the full variable domain reads ETGVTQSPTHLIKTRGQQVTLRCSSQSGHNTVSWYQQALGQGPQFIFQYYREEENGRGNFPPRFSGLQFPNYSSELNVNALELDDSALYLCASSLVEGPGYTFGSGTRLTVV.

This sequence joins TRBV28 and TRBJ2-1; D not resolved. Germline lookup yields CDR1 MDHEN and CDR2 SYDVKM. The V end was cut by 5 bases, the J end by 3 bases, with 17 bases between. The CDR3 loop spans 16 amino acids. DNA for the CDR3: TGTGCCAGCAGTCCCTCCGGGTCGCCAAACTACAATGAGCAGTTCTTC. Translating gives CASSPSGSPNYNEQFF.

The chain carries TRBV28 and TRBJ2-1, with D possibly matching TRBD1 (6 bases). This CDR3 spans 15 amino acids. V lost 7 bases to trimming and J lost 5 bases, with 18 bases between them. Looked up from germline, CDR1 is MDHEN and CDR2 is SYDVKM. CDR3 bases: TGTGCCAGCACCCGTGAATCAGGGGTAAACAATGAGCAGTTCTTC. It codes for CASTRESGVNNEQFF.

The chain's CDR3 is CASSLAALAELEQYF. The DNA for the CDR3 is TGTGCCAGCAGCTTAGCGGCACTAGCGGAACTCGAGCAGTACTTC. J is TRBJ2-7 and V is TRBV7-2; 8 bases line up with TRBD2. Germline CDR1 is SGHTA and CDR2 is FQGNSA. The CDR3 is 15 amino acids. With V trimmed by 0 bases and J by 6 bases, 7 bases remained unmatched. Full variable domain (rest looked up from reference TRBV7-2 and TRBJ2-7): GAGVSQSPSNKVTEKGKDVELRCDPISGHTALYWYRQSLGQGLEFLIYFQGNSAPDKSGLPSDRFSAERTGGSVSTLTIQRTQQEDSAVYLCASSLAALAELEQYFGPGTRLTVT.

A remark on this clone: The junction departs from the called germline gene at one end, perhaps through a read error. V is TRBV7-9 and J is TRBJ2-7, with TRBD2 identical over 12 bases. The CDR3 consists of 15 residues. Germline V lookup: CDR1 SEHNR, CDR2 FQNEAQ (reference sequence). The CDR3 protein is CSSSLLAGGTYEQYF. The CDR3 coding sequence is TGTTCCAGCAGCTTACTAGCGGGGGGTACCTACGAGCAGTACTTC.

The rearrangement links TRBV7-6 to TRBJ1-6; TRBD1 agrees at 10 bases. This CDR3 has 17 amino acids. V was pared by 5 bases and J by 6 bases, with 10 bases of the junction left unmatched. The germline gives CDR1 SGHVS, CDR2 FNYEAQ. CDR3 nucleotide sequence: TGTGCCAGCAGCAAAGGGACAGGGGTGTCCCCTAATTCACCCCTCCACTTT. Its protein product is CASSKGTGVSPNSPLHF.

The chain uses TRBV27 and TRBJ2-5, with 7 bases matching TRBD1. CDR1 is MNHEY, CDR2 SMNVEV, per germline (reference sequence). Losses at the gene ends were 3 bases for V and 4 bases for J; bases not matched to a gene: 8. The CDR3 contains 15 residues. The CDR3 DNA sequence: TGTGCCAGCAGTTTGCAAACAGGGGCTGGAGAGACCCAGTACTTC. Protein sequence: CASSLQTGAGETQYF.

Comment on this clone: At the DNA level, this CDR3 is encoded by other sequences in the same sample as well. The CDR3 coding sequence is TGTGCCAGCAGTGACTCAGCGGGGGGGGCAGATACGCAGTATTTT. Its protein product is CASSDSAGGADTQYF. The V gene is TRBV6-4, the J gene TRBJ2-3; 10 nucleotides line up with TRBD2. There are 15 residues in the CDR3. V lost 0 bases to trimming and J lost 4 bases; unmatched junction nucleotides: 1. CDR1 and CDR2 (germline): MRHNA, SNTAGT.